The rows below give T cell receptor beta chains drawn from one sample of a study of pediatric ulcerative colitis. Clones were read by immunoSEQ multiplex PCR, and TCRdb kept only the in-frame ones, dropping some. The data contain more than 40,000 clones, more than 60% of them singletons. The sample was gut tissue. Every receptor here comes from a girl between 5 and 17 years old with moderate ulcerative colitis. CDR3s include the opening cysteine and the closing phenylalanine or tryptophan. D genes are given only for firm matches. Not all rows give a size; the values are once, few, many and, for expanded clones, a class.

v_call	cdr3_length	d_call	clone_size	j_call	cdr3_nt	cdr3_aa
TRBV7-2	16	NA	NA	TRBJ2-1	TGTGCCAGCAGCTTAGCGATAGGGAGCTCCTACAATGAGCAGTTCTTC	CASSLAIGSSYNEQFF
TRBV29-1	15	TRBD1	few	TRBJ1-2	TGCAGCGTTGAAAGGACAGGGGCCGGTAACTATGGCTACACCTTC	CSVERTGAGNYGYTF
TRBV7-3	15	NA	NA	TRBJ2-1	TGTGCCAGCAGCTCGCGGGGTGGGCTCTACAATGAGCAGTTCTTC	CASSSRGGLYNEQFF
TRBV9	12	NA	once	TRBJ2-5	TGTGCCAGCAGCCCCGGGCAAGAGACCCAGTACTTC	CASSPGQETQYF
TRBV11-2	14	TRBD1	NA	TRBJ1-2	TGTGCCAGCAGCTTAGTACAGGGGGCAGGGGGCTACACCTTC	CASSLVQGAGGYTF
TRBV19	12	NA	NA	TRBJ2-3	TGTGCCAGCCGTGCGTTCACAGATACGCAGTATTTT	CASRAFTDTQYF
TRBV7-9	18	TRBD2	NA	TRBJ2-3	TGTGCCAGCAGCTCAGGACTAGCGGGGGACCCTGGCACAGATACGCAGTATTTT	CASSSGLAGDPGTDTQYF
TRBV5-4	13	NA	NA	TRBJ2-5	TGTGCCAGCAGCTTGGCCAGGGAAGAGACCCAGTACTTC	CASSLAREETQYF
TRBV5-5	16	NA	NA	TRBJ1-1	TGTGCCAGCAGCTTGTATTGGGGATTCGTTTGGTCTGAAGCTTTCTTT	CASSLYWGFVWSEAFF
TRBV9	14	NA	NA	TRBJ1-1	TGTGCCAGCAGTCCCTCCGTCGCAGGCTATGAAGCTTTCTTT	CASSPSVAGYEAFF
TRBV27	13	NA	NA	TRBJ1-5	TGTGCCAGCAGTTCGACAGTCCATCAGCCCCAGCATTTT	CASSSTVHQPQHF
TRBV12-1	15	NA	NA	TRBJ2-1	TGTGCCAGCCAGCCCCGGACTGGCTCCTACAATGAGCAGTTCTTC	CASQPRTGSYNEQFF
TRBV18	14	NA	NA	TRBJ1-1	TGTGCCAGCTCACCACAGGGCAGGAACACTGAAGCTTTCTTT	CASSPQGRNTEAFF
TRBV6-1	16	NA	NA	TRBJ1-6	TGTGCCAGCAGTGAACGGAGCACGTCATCGGGTTCACCCCTCCACTTT	CASSERSTSSGSPLHF
TRBV7-2	14	TRBD2	NA	TRBJ2-1	TGTGCCAGCAGCTCCGGGGGGACCCACAATGAGCAGTTCTTC	CASSSGGTHNEQFF
TRBV28	16	NA	NA	TRBJ2-7	TGTGCCAGCAGTGGGGAAGGGTACCATCCTAGCTACGAGCAGTACTTC	CASSGEGYHPSYEQYF
TRBV7-9	17	NA	NA	TRBJ1-5	TGTGCCAGCAGCTTATCGGACTTGGGGAAGGAAAATCAGCCCCAGCATTTT	CASSLSDLGKENQPQHF
TRBV2	16	NA	NA	TRBJ1-1	TGTGCCAGCAGCGCTACAATCGACGGGAGTGGCGCTGAAGCTTTCTTT	CASSATIDGSGAEAFF
TRBV6-1	16	NA	NA	TRBJ1-5	TGTGCCAGCAGTGAAGAATGGGCTTGGAGCAATCAGCCCCAGCATTTT	CASSEEWAWSNQPQHF
TRBV28	14	TRBD1	NA	TRBJ1-1	TGTGCCAGCAGCCCGGGACAGGCAGCGACTGAAGCTTTCTTT	CASSPGQAATEAFF
TRBV5-5	15	TRBD2	once	TRBJ2-1	TGTGCCAGCAGCCCAAGACTAGCGGGGCATAATGAGCAGTTCTTC	CASSPRLAGHNEQFF
TRBV18	14	NA	NA	TRBJ1-5	TGTGCCAGCTCACCACAGGGGGACGGGCAGCCCCAGCATTTT	CASSPQGDGQPQHF
TRBV28	13	NA	NA	TRBJ2-7	TGTGCCAGCAGTTTGTCCACTGGCTACGAGCAGTACTTC	CASSLSTGYEQYF
TRBV5-1	16	NA	NA	TRBJ2-7	TGCGCCAGCCGCAACTCAATCCGGGACGGGCCCTACGAGCAGTACTTC	CASRNSIRDGPYEQYF
TRBV5-1	15	TRBD2	NA	TRBJ2-3	TGCGCCAGCAGCTTACTAGCGGGGGGCACAGATACGCAGTATTTT	CASSLLAGGTDTQYF
TRBV11-3	14	NA	NA	TRBJ2-1	TGTGCCAGCAGCTTCTCGGCGGTCTACAATGAGCAGTTCTTC	CASSFSAVYNEQFF
TRBV10-3	16	TRBD1	NA	TRBJ1-1	TGTGCCATCAGTGAGTCAAGTAAGCAGGGGGGCACTGAAGCTTTCTTT	CAISESSKQGGTEAFF
TRBV2	17	TRBD2	NA	TRBJ2-3	TGTGCCAGCAGTGTACTAGCGGGGGGGCCGGGCACAGATACGCAGTATTTT	CASSVLAGGPGTDTQYF
TRBV5-1	14	TRBD1	NA	TRBJ1-2	TGCGCCAGCAGCTTAATTGGACAGGGAGGCGGCTACACCTTC	CASSLIGQGGGYTF
TRBV5-1	17	TRBD2	NA	TRBJ2-2	TGCGCCAGCAAACCTCCGGGACTAGCGGGAGGTGACGGGGAGCTGTTTTTT	CASKPPGLAGGDGELFF
TRBV18	16	TRBD2	NA	TRBJ2-1	TGTGCCAGCTCGCACGAACTAGCGGTTGCCTACAATGAGCAGTTCTTC	CASSHELAVAYNEQFF
TRBV5-8	14	NA	NA	TRBJ2-7	TGTGCCAGCAGCCCCCCAAACAGGGTGAGGGAGCAGTACTTC	CASSPPNRVREQYF
TRBV9	15	NA	NA	TRBJ1-2	TGTGCCAGCACCGTGGGCGGGGGCTGGGACTATGGCTACACCTTC	CASTVGGGWDYGYTF
TRBV9	14	TRBD2	NA	TRBJ2-1	TGTGCCAGCAGCGTGACTAGCGGATACAATGAGCAGTTCTTC	CASSVTSGYNEQFF
TRBV7-9	14	TRBD1	few	TRBJ2-7	TGTGCCAGCAGCCCGGGACAGGGCGGCGACGAGCAGTACTTC	CASSPGQGGDEQYF
TRBV6-6	13	NA	NA	TRBJ1-2	TGTGCCAGCAGTTATGACGGAGAATATGGCTACACCTTC	CASSYDGEYGYTF
TRBV15	16	TRBD2	NA	TRBJ2-5	TGTGCCACCAGCAGGAATAGCGGGGGGGCTAGGGAGACCCAGTACTTC	CATSRNSGGARETQYF
TRBV28	13	TRBD1	NA	TRBJ2-7	TGTGCCAGCAGGCCGACAGGGGACTACGAGCAGTACTTC	CASRPTGDYEQYF
TRBV4-1	19	NA	once	TRBJ1-5	TGCGCCAGCAGCCTTAGCTTCTCCGGGCCCCTGGGGAGCAATCAGCCCCAGCATTTT	CASSLSFSGPLGSNQPQHF
TRBV7-2	14	NA	NA	TRBJ1-2	TGTGCCAGCAGCTCCTATAGCGGAAACTATGGCTACACCTTC	CASSSYSGNYGYTF
TRBV18	15	NA	NA	TRBJ2-7	TGTGCCAGCTCACCAGGCGTGGGGGCCTCCTACGAGCAGTACTTC	CASSPGVGASYEQYF
TRBV10-1	15	TRBD1	few	TRBJ1-2	TGCGCCAGCAGTGCCGGGACAGCAACTAACTATGGCTACACCTTC	CASSAGTATNYGYTF
TRBV28	15	NA	NA	TRBJ1-4	TGTGCCAGCAGCAGTAGGGGGGCGGCTAATGAAAAACTGTTTTTT	CASSSRGAANEKLFF
TRBV9	13	NA	NA	TRBJ2-7	TGTGCCAGCAGCGTTAGGGCTCTTAGCGAGCAGTACTTC	CASSVRALSEQYF
TRBV7-8	18	TRBD2	NA	TRBJ2-3	TGTGCCAGCAGCTTAGGTGGACTAGCGGGAGGGCGGGGAGATACGCAGTATTTT	CASSLGGLAGGRGDTQYF
TRBV28	13	NA	NA	TRBJ2-7	TGTGCCAGCAGTTTATCAGGCCAGCGCGAGCAGTACTTC	CASSLSGQREQYF
TRBV6-5	15	TRBD1	few	TRBJ1-6	TGTGCCAGCAGTTTAACAGGGGCCTCCTATTCACCCCTCCACTTT	CASSLTGASYSPLHF
TRBV13	17	NA	few	TRBJ1-2	TGTGCCAGCAGCTTACTCGGGCTGGGGCAGTTGAACTATGGCTACACCTTC	CASSLLGLGQLNYGYTF
TRBV6-1	13	TRBD1	NA	TRBJ1-2	TGTGCCAGCAGTGAGGCAGGGGGCTATGGCTACACCTTC	CASSEAGGYGYTF
TRBV7-3	15	TRBD2	NA	TRBJ2-1	TGTGCCAGCAGCAGGGGTAGCGGGGTGGTGAATGAGCAGTTCTTC	CASSRGSGVVNEQFF
TRBV6-1	14	NA	NA	TRBJ2-1	TGTGCCAGCAGTGAACTTGGACTTGGGAATGAGCAGTTCTTC	CASSELGLGNEQFF
TRBV5-5	14	TRBD1	NA	TRBJ1-4	TGTGCCAGCAGCTGGGACAGGGGGGGTGAAAAACTGTTTTTT	CASSWDRGGEKLFF